This paragraph reports one T cell receptor beta chain. What it binds is unknown. Primers: 60 Vbeta forward and 13 Jbeta reverse. Authors' data handling: The count from a later analysis was some 81 million unique TCR beta chains, around 11 million of them shared. Clones were sequenced by immunoSEQ multiplex PCR, and TCRdb holds only the in-frame ones, with some missing. The V and J calls and clone size are taken from that table; D and trimming were inferred from the DNA. This sample lists 150,000 or so clones; its ten largest clones have 2.2%. The sample comes from a study of cytomegalovirus exposure and HLA in healthy donors. Study results and caveats: Reportedly, HLA-A and HLA-B alleles of most subjects were accurately predicted from TCR beta.

The V segment lost 5 bases and the J segment 5 bases; nucleotides outside the gene matches: 6. This CDR3 is built from 14 residues. Germline-derived CDR1 and CDR2 are SEHNR and FQNEAQ (reference sequence). Among the donors, all were healthy bone marrow donors. The chain uses TRBV7-9 and TRBJ2-1, with TRBD2 matching 7 bases. Material: PBMCs. The clonotype originates from a woman aged 18-29 years in good health and CMV-seronegative. The CDR3 DNA follows: TGTGCCAGCAGCCTACTAGCGCAAAACAATGAGCAGTTCTTC. Residues: CASSLLAQNNEQFF.